This T cell receptor (beta chain) was recorded in a study of CXCR3-negative and CXCR3-positive naive CD8 T cells (dated by TCRdb to about 2019). The study in broad terms: In total, approximately 130 million TRB reads were obtained, corresponding to roughly 1.5 +/- 0.3 million reads per library. Data from 11 donors, pooled across two independent experiments, went into the diversity and physicochemical repertoire analyses. TRBV-TRBJ cluster analysis included naive subsets from about 5 donors and memory cells from 3 donors.

For every CD8+ T cell subset, approximately 330,000 cells were flow-sorted straight into RLT lysis buffer, and each subset was sorted in triplicate. Peripheral blood mononuclear cells were isolated from buffy coats by standard density gradient centrifugation. An RNeasy Mini Kit was used to extract total RNA from the sorted cells. The germline V gene supplies CDR1 MGHDK and CDR2 SYGVNS. The CDR3 measures 14 amino acids from cysteine to phenylalanine. DNA was not recorded. The sample was run on a NextSeq 550. The Human TCR Profiling Kit (MiLaboratory) was used to make UMI-labeled 5' RACE TRB cDNA libraries. The full amount of extracted RNA was used for cDNA synthesis, and the full amount of resulting cDNA was used for PCR amplification. Libraries were prepared in parallel using an identical number of PCR cycles. In the source study's methods: With a minimum of two reads required per UMI, MIGEC and MiXCR pulled out about 52,000 +/- 9,100 unique UMI-labeled TRB cDNA molecules from each library. An average of roughly 40,000 +/- 10,000 functional in-frame TRB CDR3 nucleotide clonotypes without stop codons was found per library. After each sample was downsampled to 5000 UMI-labeled TRB molecules, VDJtools was used to calculate diversity metrics such as normalized Shannon-Wiener and Chao1. VDJtools computed clonotype-size-weighted physicochemical properties of the central five CDR3 residues: interaction energy, strength, volume and Kidera factor 4. TCRdb reprocessed the reads; each CDR3 protein sequence makes one entry, and DNA is unavailable. These V and J calls derive from TCRdb rather than the authors' analysis. For this sample, the table gives approximately 45,000 distinct CDR3 sequences. 14% to 15% of the sample goes to the ten largest clones.

In regard to this clonotype: There is no known antigen for this receptor.

The investigation overall reported the following: TRBV-TRBJ usage was similar between naive CXCR3-negative and CXCR3-positive cells from the same donor, while memory cells showed distinct patterns. Comparably high repertoire diversity was found in both naive subsets, whereas much lower repertoire diversity was found in memory CD8+ T cells. Because surface CD5, which is linked to self-reactivity in mice, was comparable between the naive subsets, TCR interaction strength was also inferred from TRB CDR3 physicochemical properties. Freshly isolated PBMCs were used for most assays because CXCR3 expression went down partially after cryopreservation.

The source of this sequence is a human donor in good health. Some clones in this sample may be carry-over from other donors' samples. Sequencing used memory CD8+ T cells from blood. Explained via the paper, the cell subset or site label denotes: conventional CD8+ memory T cells (TMEM), sorted as controls. Rearrangement joined TRBV25-1 to TRBJ2-7. The CDR3 loop reads CASSEFFPGGEQYF.